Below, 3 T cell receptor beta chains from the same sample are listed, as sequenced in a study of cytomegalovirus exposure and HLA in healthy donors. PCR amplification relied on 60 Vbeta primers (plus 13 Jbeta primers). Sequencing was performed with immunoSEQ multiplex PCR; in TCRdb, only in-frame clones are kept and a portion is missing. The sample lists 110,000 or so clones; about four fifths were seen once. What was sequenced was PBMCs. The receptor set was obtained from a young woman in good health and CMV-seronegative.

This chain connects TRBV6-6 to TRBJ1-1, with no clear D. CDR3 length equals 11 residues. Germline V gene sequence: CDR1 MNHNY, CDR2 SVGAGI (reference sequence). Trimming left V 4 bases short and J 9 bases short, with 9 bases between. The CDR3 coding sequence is TGTGCCAGCAGTTTGGCGGGGAAAGCTTTCTTT. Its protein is CASSLAGKAFF.

The CDR3 DNA sequence: TGTGCCAGCAGCTTGGGAGGGTTCTCGGGGGAAAAACTGTTTTTT. It specifies CASSLGGFSGEKLFF. The chain links TRBV11-2 to TRBJ1-4; D is uncertain. CDR1 and CDR2 from the germline V gene are SGHAT and FQNNGV. This CDR3 has 15 amino acids. V lost 3 bases, J lost 8 bases, and 16 bases lay in between.

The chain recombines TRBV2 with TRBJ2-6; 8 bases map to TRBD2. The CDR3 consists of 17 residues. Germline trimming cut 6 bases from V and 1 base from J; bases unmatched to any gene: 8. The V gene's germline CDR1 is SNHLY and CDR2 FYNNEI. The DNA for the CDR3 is TGTGCCAGCAGAGAGGGTAGCGGGGTTTCTGGGGCCAACGTCCTGACTTTC. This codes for CASREGSGVSGANVLTF.